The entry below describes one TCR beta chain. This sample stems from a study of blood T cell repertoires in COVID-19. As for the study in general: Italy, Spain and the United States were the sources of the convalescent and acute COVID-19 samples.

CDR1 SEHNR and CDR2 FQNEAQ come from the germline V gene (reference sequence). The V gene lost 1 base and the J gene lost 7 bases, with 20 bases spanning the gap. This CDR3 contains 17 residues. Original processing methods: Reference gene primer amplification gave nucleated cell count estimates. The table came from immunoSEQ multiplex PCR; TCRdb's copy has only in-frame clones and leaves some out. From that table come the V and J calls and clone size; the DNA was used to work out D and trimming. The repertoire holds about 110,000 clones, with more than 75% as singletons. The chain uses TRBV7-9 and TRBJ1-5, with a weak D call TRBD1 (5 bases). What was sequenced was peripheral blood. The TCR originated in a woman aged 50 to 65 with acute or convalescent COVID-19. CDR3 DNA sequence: TGTGCCAGCAGCTTAGGGAGGGGAGGGGAGGCATGGCAGCCCCAGCATTTT. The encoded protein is CASSLGRGGEAWQPQHF.